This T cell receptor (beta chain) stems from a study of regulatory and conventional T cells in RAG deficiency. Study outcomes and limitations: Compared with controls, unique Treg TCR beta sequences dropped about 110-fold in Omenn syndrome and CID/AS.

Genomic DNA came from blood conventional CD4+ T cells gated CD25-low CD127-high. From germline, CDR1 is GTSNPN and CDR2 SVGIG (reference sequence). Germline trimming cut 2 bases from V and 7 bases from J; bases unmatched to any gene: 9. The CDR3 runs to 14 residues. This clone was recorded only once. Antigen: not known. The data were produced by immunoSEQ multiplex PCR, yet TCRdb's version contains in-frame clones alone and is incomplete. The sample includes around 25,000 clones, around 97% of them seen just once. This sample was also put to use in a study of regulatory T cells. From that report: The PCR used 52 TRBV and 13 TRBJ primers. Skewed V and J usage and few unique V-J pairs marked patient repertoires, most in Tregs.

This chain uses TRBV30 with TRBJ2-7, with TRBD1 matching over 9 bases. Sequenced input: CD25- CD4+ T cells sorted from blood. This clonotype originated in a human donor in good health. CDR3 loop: CAWSTGGLLLEQYF. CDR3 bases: TGTGCCTGGAGTACAGGGGGCCTCTTATTAGAGCAGTACTTC.